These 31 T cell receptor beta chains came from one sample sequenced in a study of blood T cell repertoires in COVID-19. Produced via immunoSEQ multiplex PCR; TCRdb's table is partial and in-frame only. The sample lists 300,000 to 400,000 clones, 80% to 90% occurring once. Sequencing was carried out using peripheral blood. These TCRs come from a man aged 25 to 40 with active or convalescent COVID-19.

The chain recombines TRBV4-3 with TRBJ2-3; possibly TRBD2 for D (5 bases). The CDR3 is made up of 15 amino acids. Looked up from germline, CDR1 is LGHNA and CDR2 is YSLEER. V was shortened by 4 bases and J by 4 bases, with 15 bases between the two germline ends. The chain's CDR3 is CASSLRGATPDTQYF. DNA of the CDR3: TGCGCCAGCAGCCTCCGGGGAGCAACCCCAGATACGCAGTATTTT.

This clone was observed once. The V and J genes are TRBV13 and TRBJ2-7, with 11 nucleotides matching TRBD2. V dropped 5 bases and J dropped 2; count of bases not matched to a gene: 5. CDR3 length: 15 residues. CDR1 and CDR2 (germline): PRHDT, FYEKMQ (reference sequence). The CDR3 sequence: CASSVGTSGPYEQYF. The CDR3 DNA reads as TGTGCCAGCAGCGTCGGGACTAGCGGTCCCTACGAGCAGTACTTC.

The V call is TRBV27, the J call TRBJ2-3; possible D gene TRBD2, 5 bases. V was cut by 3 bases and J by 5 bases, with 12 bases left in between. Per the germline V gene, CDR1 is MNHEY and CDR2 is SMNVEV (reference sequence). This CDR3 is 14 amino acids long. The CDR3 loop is CASSFQDSRDTQYF. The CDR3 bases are TGTGCCAGCAGTTTCCAGGACTCCCGAGATACGCAGTATTTT.

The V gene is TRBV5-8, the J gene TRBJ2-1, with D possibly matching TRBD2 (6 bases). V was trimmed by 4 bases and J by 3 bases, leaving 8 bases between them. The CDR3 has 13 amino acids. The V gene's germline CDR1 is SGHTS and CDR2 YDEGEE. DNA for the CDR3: TGTGCCAGCAGCCTGGACTACTACAATGAGCAGTTCTTC. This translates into CASSLDYYNEQFF.

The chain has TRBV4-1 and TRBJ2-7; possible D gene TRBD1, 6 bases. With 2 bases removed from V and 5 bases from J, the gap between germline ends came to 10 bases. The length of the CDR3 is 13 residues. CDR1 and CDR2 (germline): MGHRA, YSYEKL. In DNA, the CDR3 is TGCGCCAGCAGCCAATCTCAGGGGAACGAGCAGTACTTC. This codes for CASSQSQGNEQYF.

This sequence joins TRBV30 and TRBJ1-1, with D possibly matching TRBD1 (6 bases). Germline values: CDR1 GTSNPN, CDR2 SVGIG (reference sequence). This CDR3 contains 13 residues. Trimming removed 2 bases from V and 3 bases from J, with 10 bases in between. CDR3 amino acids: CAWSYRDDTEAFF. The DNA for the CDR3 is TGTGCCTGGAGTTACAGGGATGACACTGAAGCTTTCTTT.

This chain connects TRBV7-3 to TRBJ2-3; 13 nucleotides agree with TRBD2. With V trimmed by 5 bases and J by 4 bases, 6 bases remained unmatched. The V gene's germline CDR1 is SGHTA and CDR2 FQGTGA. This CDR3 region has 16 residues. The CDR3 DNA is TGTGCCAGCAGCCCCCGGACTAGCGGGGGTTCAGATACGCAGTATTTT. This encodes CASSPRTSGGSDTQYF.

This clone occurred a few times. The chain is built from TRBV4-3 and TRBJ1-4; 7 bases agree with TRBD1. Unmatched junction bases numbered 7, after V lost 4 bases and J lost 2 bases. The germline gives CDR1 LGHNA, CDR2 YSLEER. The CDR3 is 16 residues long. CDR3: CASSPGRGWTNEKLFF. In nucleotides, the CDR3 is TGCGCCAGCAGCCCAGGCAGGGGGTGGACTAATGAAAAACTGTTTTTT.

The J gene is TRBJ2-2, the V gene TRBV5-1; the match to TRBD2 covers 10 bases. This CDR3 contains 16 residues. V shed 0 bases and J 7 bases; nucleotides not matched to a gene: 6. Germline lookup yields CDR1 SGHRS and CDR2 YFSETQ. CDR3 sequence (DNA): TGCGCCAGCAGCTTGGATCTAGCGGGGGCGGTCGGGGAGCTGTTTTTT. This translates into CASSLDLAGAVGELFF.

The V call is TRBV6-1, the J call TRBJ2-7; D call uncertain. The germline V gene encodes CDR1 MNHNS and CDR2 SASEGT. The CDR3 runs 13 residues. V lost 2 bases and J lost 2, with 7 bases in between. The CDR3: CASSELDAYEQYF. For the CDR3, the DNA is TGTGCCAGCAGTGAATTAGATGCCTACGAGCAGTACTTC.

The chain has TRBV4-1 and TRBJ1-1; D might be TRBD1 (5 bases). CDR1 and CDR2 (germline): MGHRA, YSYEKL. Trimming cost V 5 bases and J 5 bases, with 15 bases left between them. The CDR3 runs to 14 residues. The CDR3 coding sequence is TGCGCCAGCAGCGGCCCGATACGGGGGACTGAAGCTTTCTTT. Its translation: CASSGPIRGTEAFF.

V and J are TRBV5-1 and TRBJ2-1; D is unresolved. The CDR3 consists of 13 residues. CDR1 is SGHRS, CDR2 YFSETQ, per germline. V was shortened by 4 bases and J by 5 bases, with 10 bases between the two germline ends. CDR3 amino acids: CASSAGPNNEQFF. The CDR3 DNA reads TGCGCCAGCAGCGCTGGGCCGAACAATGAGCAGTTCTTC.

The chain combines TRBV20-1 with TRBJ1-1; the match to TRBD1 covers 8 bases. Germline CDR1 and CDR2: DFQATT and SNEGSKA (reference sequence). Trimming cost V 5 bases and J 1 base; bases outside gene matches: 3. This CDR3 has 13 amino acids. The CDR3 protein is CSAGGQGNTEAFF. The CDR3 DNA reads TGCAGTGCTGGTGGACAGGGGAACACTGAAGCTTTCTTT.

CDR3 protein: CASSLGQSSYNEQFF. The CDR3 bases are TGTGCCAGCAGCTTAGGACAGAGCTCCTACAATGAGCAGTTCTTC. The chain uses TRBV5-6 and TRBJ2-1; D may be TRBD1 (6 bases). V lost 2 bases and J lost 0, with 9 bases in between. CDR1 is SGHDT, CDR2 YYEEEE, per germline. CDR3 length: 15 amino acids.

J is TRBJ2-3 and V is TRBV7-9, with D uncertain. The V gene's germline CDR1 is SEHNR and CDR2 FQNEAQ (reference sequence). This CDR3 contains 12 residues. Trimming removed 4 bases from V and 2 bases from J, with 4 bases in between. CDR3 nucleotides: TGTGCCAGCAGCTCCCTCACAGATACGCAGTATTTT. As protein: CASSSLTDTQYF.

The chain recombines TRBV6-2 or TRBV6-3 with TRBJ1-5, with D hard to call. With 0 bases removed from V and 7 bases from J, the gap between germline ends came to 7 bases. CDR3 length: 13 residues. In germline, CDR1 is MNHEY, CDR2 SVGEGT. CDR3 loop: CASSYSPGQPQHF. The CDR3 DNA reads TGTGCCAGCAGTTACTCCCCGGGGCAGCCCCAGCATTTT.

The CDR3 spells CASSSLAGGYNEQFF. In nucleotides, the CDR3 is TGTGCCAGCAGCTCACTAGCGGGAGGGTACAATGAGCAGTTCTTC. V is TRBV11-2 and J is TRBJ2-1, with 13 bases fitting TRBD2. The CDR3 length is 15 residues. V dropped 4 bases and J dropped 4; count of bases not matched to a gene: 1. CDR1 is SGHAT, CDR2 FQNNGV, per germline. Variable domain in full (rest from reference TRBV11-2 and TRBJ2-1): EAGVAQSPRYKIIEKRQSVAFWCNPISGHATLYWYQQILGQGPKLLIQFQNNGVVDDSQLPKDRFSAERLKGVDSTLKIQPAKLEDSAVYLCASSSLAGGYNEQFFGPGTRLTVL.

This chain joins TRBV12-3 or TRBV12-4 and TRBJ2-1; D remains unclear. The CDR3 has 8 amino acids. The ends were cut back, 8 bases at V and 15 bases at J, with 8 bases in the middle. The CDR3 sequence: CASERAFF. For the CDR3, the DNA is TGTGCCAGCGAAAGAGCGTTCTTC.

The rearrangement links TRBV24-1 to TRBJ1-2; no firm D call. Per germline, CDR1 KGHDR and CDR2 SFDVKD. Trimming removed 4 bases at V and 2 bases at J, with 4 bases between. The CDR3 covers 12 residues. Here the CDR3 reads CATSEQNYGYTF. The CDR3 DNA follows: TGTGCCACCAGTGAGCAGAACTATGGCTACACCTTC.

CDR3 in DNA: TGTGCCAGTAGCGAGGGGGATCTGGGCACTGAAGCTTTCTTT. Its protein product is CASSEGDLGTEAFF. This chain joins TRBV19 and TRBJ1-1; perhaps TRBD1 as D (6 bases). Trimming cost V 6 bases and J 4 bases, with 15 bases left between them. This CDR3 has 14 amino acids. From germline, CDR1 is LNHDA and CDR2 SQIVND (reference sequence).

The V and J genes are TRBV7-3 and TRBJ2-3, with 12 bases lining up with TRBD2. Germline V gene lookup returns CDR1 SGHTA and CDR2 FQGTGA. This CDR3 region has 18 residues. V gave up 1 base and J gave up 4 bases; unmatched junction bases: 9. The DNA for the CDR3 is TGTGCCAGCAGCTTAAGACCCTCTAGCGGGGGGGCTTCAGATACGCAGTATTTT. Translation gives CASSLRPSSGGASDTQYF. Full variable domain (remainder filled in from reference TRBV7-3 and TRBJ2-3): GAGVSQTPSNKVTEKGKYVELRCDPISGHTALYWYRQSLGQGPEFLIYFQGTGAADDSGLPNDRFFAVRPEGSVSTLKIQRTERGDSAVYLCASSLRPSSGGASDTQYFGPGTRLTVL.

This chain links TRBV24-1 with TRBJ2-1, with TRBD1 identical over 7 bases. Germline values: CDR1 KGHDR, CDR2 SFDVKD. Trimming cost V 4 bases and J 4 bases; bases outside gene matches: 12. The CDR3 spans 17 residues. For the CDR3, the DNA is TGTGCCACCAGTGAGCCCGGGACAGCAGATTCTTACAATGAGCAGTTCTTC. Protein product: CATSEPGTADSYNEQFF.

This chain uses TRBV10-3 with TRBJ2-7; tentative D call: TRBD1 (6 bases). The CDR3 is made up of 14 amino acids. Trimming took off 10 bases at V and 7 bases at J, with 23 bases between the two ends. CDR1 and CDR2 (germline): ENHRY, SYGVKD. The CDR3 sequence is CATASRDIPWEQYF. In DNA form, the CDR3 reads TGTGCCACAGCCAGCCGGGACATCCCCTGGGAGCAGTACTTC.

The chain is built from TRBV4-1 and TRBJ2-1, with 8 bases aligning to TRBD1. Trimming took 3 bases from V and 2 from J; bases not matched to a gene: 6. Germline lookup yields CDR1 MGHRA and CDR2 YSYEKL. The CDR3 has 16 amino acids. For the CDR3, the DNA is TGCGCCAGCAGCCACCTCGGACAGGGCCCCTACAATGAGCAGTTCTTC. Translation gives CASSHLGQGPYNEQFF.

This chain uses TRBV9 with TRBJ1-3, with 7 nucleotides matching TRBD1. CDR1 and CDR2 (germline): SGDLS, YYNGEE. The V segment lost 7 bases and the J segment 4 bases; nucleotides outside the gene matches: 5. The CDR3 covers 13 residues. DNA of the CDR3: TGTGCCAGCCGGGCAGGGGGAGGAAACACCATATATTTT. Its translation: CASRAGGGNTIYF.

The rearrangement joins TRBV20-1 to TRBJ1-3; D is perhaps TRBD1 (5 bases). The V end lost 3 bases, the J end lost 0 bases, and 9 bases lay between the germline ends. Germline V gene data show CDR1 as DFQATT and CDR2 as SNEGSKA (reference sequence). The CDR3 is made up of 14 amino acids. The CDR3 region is CSASPGLSGNTIYF. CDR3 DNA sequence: TGCAGTGCTAGTCCAGGGCTCTCTGGAAACACCATATATTTT.

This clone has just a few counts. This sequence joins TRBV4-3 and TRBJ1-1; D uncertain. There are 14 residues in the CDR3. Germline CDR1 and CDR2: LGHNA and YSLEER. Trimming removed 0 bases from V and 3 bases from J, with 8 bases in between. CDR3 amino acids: CASSQDALYTEAFF. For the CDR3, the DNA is TGCGCCAGCAGCCAAGACGCCCTATACACTGAAGCTTTCTTT.

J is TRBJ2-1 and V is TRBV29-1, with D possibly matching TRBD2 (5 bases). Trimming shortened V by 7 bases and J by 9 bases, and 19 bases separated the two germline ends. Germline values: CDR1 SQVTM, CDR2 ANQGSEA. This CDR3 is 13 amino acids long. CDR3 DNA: TGCAGCGGAGGGTCTATCCGTGCTGGTGAGCAGTTCTTC. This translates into CSGGSIRAGEQFF.

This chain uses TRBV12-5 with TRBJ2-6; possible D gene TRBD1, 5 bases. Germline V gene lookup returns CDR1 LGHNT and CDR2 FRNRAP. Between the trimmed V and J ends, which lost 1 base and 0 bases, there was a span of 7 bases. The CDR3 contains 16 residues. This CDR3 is CASGLDQGSGANVLTF. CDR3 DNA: TGTGCTAGTGGTTTGGACCAGGGCTCTGGGGCCAACGTCCTGACTTTC.

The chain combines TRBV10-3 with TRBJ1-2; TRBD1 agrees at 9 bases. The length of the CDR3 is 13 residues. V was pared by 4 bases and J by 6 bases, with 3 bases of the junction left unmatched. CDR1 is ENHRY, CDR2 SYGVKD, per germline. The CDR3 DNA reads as TGTGCCATCAGTGGGGGACAGGGCGATGGCTACACCTTC. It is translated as CAISGGQGDGYTF.

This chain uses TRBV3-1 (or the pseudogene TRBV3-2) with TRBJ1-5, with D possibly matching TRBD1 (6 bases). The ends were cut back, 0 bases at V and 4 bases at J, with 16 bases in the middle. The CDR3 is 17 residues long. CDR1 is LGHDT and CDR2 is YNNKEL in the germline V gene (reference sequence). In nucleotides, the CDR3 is TGTGCCAGCAGCCAAGATTCAAGCCCAGGGGAGAATCAGCCCCAGCATTTT. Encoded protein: CASSQDSSPGENQPQHF.